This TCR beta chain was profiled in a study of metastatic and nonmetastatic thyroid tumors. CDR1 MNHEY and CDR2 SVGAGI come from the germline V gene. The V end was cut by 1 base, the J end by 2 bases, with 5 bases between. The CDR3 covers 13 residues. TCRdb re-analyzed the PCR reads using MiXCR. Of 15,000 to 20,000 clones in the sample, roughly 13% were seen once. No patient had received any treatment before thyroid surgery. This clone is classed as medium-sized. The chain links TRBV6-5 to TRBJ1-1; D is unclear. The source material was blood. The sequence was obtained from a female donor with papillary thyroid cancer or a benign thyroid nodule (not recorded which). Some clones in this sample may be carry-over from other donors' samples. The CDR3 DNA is TGTGCCAGCAGTTACTATCCCAACACTGAAGCTTTCTTT. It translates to CASSYYPNTEAFF.